A single sample is the source of the 29 T cell receptor beta chains below, sequenced in a study of blood T cells in healthy people across ages. A J-beta primer mix and a sample-barcoded 5' primer were used in a second PCR of roughly 6 to 11 cycles. TCRdb passed the 5' RACE reads through MiXCR, listing each CDR3 protein once. The top ten clones hold 9% to 9.5% of a sample with some 760,000 distinct CDR3 sequences, roughly 25% of them seen once. This sample also belongs to another study, concerning T cells of mothers and their children.

Sequences were obtained from blood. All receptors derive from a boy between 10 and 17 years old in good health.

The chain combines TRBV7-2 with TRBJ1-3, with TRBD1 matching over 7 bases. The ends lost 5 bases at V and 3 bases at J; junction bases unmatched: 4. The CDR3 runs to 14 residues. In germline, CDR1 is SGHTA, CDR2 FQGNSA. The DNA of the CDR3 is TGTGCCAGCAGCGCAGACAGGGTTGGAAACACCATATATTTT. It codes for CASSADRVGNTIYF.

V and J are TRBV21-1 and TRBJ2-5; TRBD1 was called by the table and not checked on the DNA. The last part of the DNA fits TRBJ2-7 better; the J call may be wrong. TRBV21-1 is deemed a pseudogene. This CDR3 has 15 amino acids. The CDR3 bases are TGTGCCAGCAGCAAAGCAAGGTGGACAGAGTACGAGCAGTACTTC. This gives the protein CASSKARWTEYEQYF.

The chain has TRBV29-1 and TRBJ2-3; TRBD1 agrees at 9 bases. The CDR3 loop spans 13 amino acids. With 4 bases clipped from V and 3 bases from J, the junction kept 2 bases outside the gene matches. The germline V gene encodes CDR1 SQVTM and CDR2 ANQGSEA. In DNA, the CDR3 is TGCAGCGTTGGACAGGGGGTGACAGATACGCAGTATTTT. It specifies CSVGQGVTDTQYF.

The CDR3: CASSDRGLVADYGYTF. CDR3 DNA sequence: TGTGCCAGCAGTGACAGGGGTTTGGTGGCGGACTATGGCTACACCTTC. The V gene is TRBV6-1, the J gene TRBJ1-2; D might be TRBD1 (6 bases). The germline CDR1 and CDR2 sequences are MNHNS and SASEGT. Trimming stripped 3 bases from V and 3 bases from J, with 17 bases between. The CDR3 sequence is 16 residues long.

CDR3 DNA: TGTGCCACCAGCAGAGATCGCACTGAAGCTTTCTTT. This sequence encodes CATSRDRTEAFF. The gene calls are TRBV15 and TRBJ1-1; D remains unclear. Germline lookup yields CDR1 LNHNV and CDR2 YYDKDF (reference sequence). The V end lost 0 bases, the J end lost 4 bases, and 3 bases lay between the germline ends. This CDR3 region has 12 residues.

This chain uses TRBV27 with TRBJ1-4; D is unclear. This CDR3 has 15 amino acids. Germline V CDR1 and CDR2: MNHEY, SMNVEV (reference sequence). V lost 5 bases, J lost 7 bases, and 17 bases lay in between. This CDR3 reads CASSPAGKGGEKLFF. The CDR3 DNA reads as TGTGCCAGCAGTCCTGCGGGCAAGGGAGGTGAAAAACTGTTTTTT.

The chain carries TRBV29-1 and TRBJ2-5; 9 nucleotides agree with TRBD1. The DNA end lines up better with TRBJ2-7; the J call may be wrong. Germline V gene lookup returns CDR1 SQVTM and CDR2 ANQGSEA. This CDR3 region has 13 residues. The CDR3 DNA sequence: TGCAGCGTTCAGAGGACAGGGGCCTACGAGCAGTACTTC. This translates into CSVQRTGAYEQYF.

This clonotype has a handful of counts. The V call is TRBV6-2 or TRBV6-3, the J call TRBJ2-7; TRBD1 matches 7 bases. J was trimmed by 5 bases and V by 6 bases; bases with no gene match: 10. The CDR3 runs to 14 residues. In germline, CDR1 is MNHEY, CDR2 SVGEGT. The CDR3 protein is CASSLIRGRDEQYF. The DNA of the CDR3 is TGTGCCAGCAGCCTAATAAGGGGGCGAGACGAGCAGTACTTC.

Only a few counts were recorded for this clonotype. The chain is built from TRBV6-5 and TRBJ1-6; D uncertain. From germline, CDR1 is MNHEY and CDR2 SVGAGI. Between the trimmed V and J ends, which lost 0 bases and 0 bases, there was a span of 6 bases. CDR3 length equals 16 residues. This CDR3 is CASSYSRTSYNSPLHF. In nucleotides, the CDR3 is TGTGCCAGCAGTTACTCCAGGACCTCCTATAATTCACCCCTCCACTTT.

This clonotype was observed a handful of times. This chain uses TRBV4-1 with TRBJ2-1, with D uncertain. The CDR3 contains 15 residues. With 0 bases removed from V and 8 bases from J, the gap between germline ends came to 14 bases. Germline CDR1 MGHRA, CDR2 YSYEKL. CDR3 residues: CASSQELSAAHEQFF. The CDR3 DNA follows: TGCGCCAGCAGCCAAGAGCTATCGGCGGCACATGAGCAGTTCTTC.

This chain uses TRBV3-1 with TRBJ1-2; D might be TRBD1 (5 bases). V shed 0 bases and J shed 3 bases, with 8 bases lying between them. This CDR3 spans 14 amino acids. Germline V gene lookup returns CDR1 LGHDT and CDR2 YNNKEL (reference sequence). The CDR3 sequence is CASSQDMGDYGYTF. As DNA, the CDR3 is TGTGCCAGCAGCCAAGATATGGGGGACTATGGCTACACCTTC. Based on the CDR3 plus reference TRBV3-1 and TRBJ1-2, the full variable domain is DTAVSQTPKYLVTQMGNDKSIKCEQNLGHDTMYWYKQDSKKFLKIMFSYNNKELIINETVPNRFSPKSPDKAHLNLHINSLELGDSAVYFCASSQDMGDYGYTFGSGTRLTVV.

The chain is built from TRBV12-3 or TRBV12-4 and TRBJ1-4; D call uncertain. The CDR3 is 14 residues long. V dropped 4 bases and J dropped 0 bases, with 6 bases sitting between them. The CDR3 region is CASSSETTNEKLFF. CDR3 in DNA: TGTGCCAGCAGTTCCGAGACAACTAATGAAAAACTGTTTTTT.

This clonotype was counted only a few times. This chain joins TRBV4-1 and TRBJ2-5; TRBD1 agrees at 8 bases. The germline V gene has CDR1 MGHRA and CDR2 YSYEKL. Germline trimming cut 1 base from V and 11 bases from J; bases unmatched to any gene: 6. The CDR3 loop spans 13 amino acids. CDR3 in amino acids: CASSQVRGQEQYF. For the CDR3, the DNA is TGCGCCAGCAGCCAAGTCAGGGGGCAAGAGCAGTACTTC.

This chain joins TRBV28 and TRBJ2-2; 8 bases line up with TRBD2. Losses at the gene ends were 1 base for V and 5 bases for J; bases not matched to a gene: 3. Germline V CDR1 and CDR2: MDHEN, SYDVKM. The CDR3 has 15 amino acids. Here the CDR3 reads CASSLSASGTGELFF. The CDR3 DNA reads as TGTGCCAGCAGTTTATCGGCTAGCGGGACCGGGGAGCTGTTTTTT.

The chain is built from TRBV12-3 or TRBV12-4 and TRBJ2-3; possibly TRBD1 for D (6 bases). V was clipped by 6 bases and J by 6 bases, with 19 bases between them. The CDR3 is made up of 15 amino acids. CDR3 residues: CASSPQGRSGDTQYF. The CDR3 nucleotides are TGTGCCAGCAGCCCACAGGGTCGGTCTGGGGATACGCAGTATTTT.

This sequence joins TRBV20-1 and TRBJ1-5; tentative D call: TRBD1 (5 bases). CDR3 length: 19 amino acids. Germline CDR1 DFQATT, CDR2 SNEGSKA (reference sequence). Trimming left V 2 bases short and J 0 bases short, with 23 bases between. As DNA, the CDR3 is TGCAGTGCTAGAATGTACCCCGGTCCAGGGCTCCTTAGCAATCAGCCCCAGCATTTT. Translation gives CSARMYPGPGLLSNQPQHF.

This clonotype turned up a few times. This chain uses TRBV6-2 or TRBV6-3 with TRBJ2-5; D is unclear. V gave up 2 bases and J gave up 0 bases, with 13 bases separating them. The CDR3 runs to 16 residues. Germline assignment: CDR1 MNHEY and CDR2 SVGEGT. The CDR3 nucleotides read TGTGCCAGCAGTTACGGTCCCGCTTCGTACCAAGAGACCCAGTACTTC. Its protein is CASSYGPASYQETQYF.

The chain uses TRBV2 and TRBJ2-1; no clear D. Germline V gene lookup returns CDR1 SNHLY and CDR2 FYNNEI. Trimming pared 4 bases from V and 4 bases from J, leaving 14 bases between. CDR3 length: 15 amino acids. The CDR3 region is CASSGVTVVYNEQFF. The CDR3, as DNA: TGTGCCAGCAGTGGGGTTACTGTAGTGTACAATGAGCAGTTCTTC.

This chain joins TRBV29-1 and TRBJ1-1; D is ambiguous. V dropped 4 bases and J dropped 8 bases, with 11 bases sitting between them. This CDR3 is 11 amino acids long. Germline V gene sequence: CDR1 SQVTM, CDR2 ANQGSEA. The CDR3 DNA reads as TGCAGCGTTGTGGTAGGGCTGGAAGCTTTCTTT. Protein product: CSVVVGLEAFF.

This clonotype was recorded a few times. V and J are TRBV7-8 and TRBJ1-5; 10 bases map to TRBD1. V lost 0 bases to trimming and J lost 3 bases; unmatched junction nucleotides: 2. Looked up from germline, CDR1 is SGHVS and CDR2 is FQNEAQ. This CDR3 is 16 amino acids long. As DNA, the CDR3 is TGTGCCAGCAGCTTAGCGACAGGGGGCCTCAATCAGCCCCAGCATTTT. The encoded protein is CASSLATGGLNQPQHF. Full variable domain (rest looked up from reference TRBV7-8 and TRBJ1-5): GAGVSQSPRYKVAKRGQDVALRCDPISGHVSLFWYQQALGQGPEFLTYFQNEAQLDKSGLPSDRFFAERPEGSVSTLKIQRTQQEDSAVYLCASSLATGGLNQPQHFGDGTRLSIL.

V is TRBV14 and J is TRBJ2-7; 10 nucleotides agree with TRBD2. The CDR3 extends over 17 amino acids. J lost 1 base, V lost 5 bases, and 11 bases had no gene match. Germline lookup yields CDR1 SGHDN and CDR2 FVKESK. DNA for the CDR3: TGTGCCAGCAGCGACCACAAGAGCGGGAGGGCGTCCTACGAGCAGTACTTC. It specifies CASSDHKSGRASYEQYF. The full variable domain, its missing parts supplied by reference TRBV14 and TRBJ2-7, is EAGVTQFPSHSVIEKGQTVTLRCDPISGHDNLYWYRRVMGKEIKFLLHFVKESKQDESGMPNNRFLAERTGGTYSTLKVQPAELEDSGVYFCASSDHKSGRASYEQYFGPGTRLTVT.

This clonotype was seen only a few times. The rearrangement links TRBV20-1 to TRBJ2-1; tentatively, D is TRBD1 (7 bases). Germline V gene sequence: CDR1 DFQATT, CDR2 SNEGSKA (reference sequence). V dropped 5 bases and J dropped 7 bases, with 15 bases sitting between them. The CDR3 has 13 residues. The CDR3 DNA follows: TGCAGTGCTCGGGACTCGGGACAGAATGAGCAGTTCTTC. Its translation: CSARDSGQNEQFF.

This clonotype has more than one count but fewer than ten. Compared with germline, one end of the junction differs, possibly owing to a read error. V usage is TRBV6-5 and J usage is TRBJ2-5, with 8 bases lining up with TRBD1. The J call could be wrong; TRBJ2-1 is a better fit for the DNA end. Germline V gene sequence: CDR1 MNHEY, CDR2 SVGAGI. This CDR3 is built from 15 residues. This CDR3 is CASSPTGGSCNEQFF. The DNA for the CDR3 is TGTGCCAGCAGTCCTACAGGGGGTTCCTGCAATGAGCAGTTCTTC.

This clonotype has a handful of counts. This rearrangement joins TRBV27 to TRBJ2-7; TRBD1 aligns across 7 bases. The CDR3 covers 15 residues. V was pared by 8 bases and J by 2 bases, with 12 bases of the junction left unmatched. Per germline, CDR1 MNHEY and CDR2 SMNVEV (reference sequence). Here the CDR3 reads CASSIRDSPPYEQYF. The CDR3 nucleotides read TGTGCCAGCTCTATCCGGGACAGTCCCCCCTACGAGCAGTACTTC.

This clonotype was seen only a few times. The chain is built from TRBV7-2 and TRBJ2-7; tentative D call: TRBD2 (6 bases). Trimming left V 5 bases short and J 2 bases short, with 16 bases between. The length of the CDR3 is 15 residues. Germline CDR1 and CDR2: SGHTA and FQGNSA. The CDR3: CASSHSRDLTYEQYF. For the CDR3, the DNA is TGTGCCAGCAGCCACTCCCGGGACTTGACCTACGAGCAGTACTTC.

In DNA form, the CDR3 reads TGTGCCAGCAGTTCCCTTCGGGGTCGAACTAATGAAAAACTGTTTTTT. Protein: CASSSLRGRTNEKLFF. J is TRBJ1-4 and V is TRBV28; D remains unclear. V was shortened by 4 bases and J by 1 base, with 13 bases between the two germline ends. CDR3 size: 16 residues. CDR1 is MDHEN, CDR2 SYDVKM, per germline.

V is TRBV5-1 and J is TRBJ2-7, with D unclear. Gene TRBJ2-1 matches the end of the DNA better, so the J call may be wrong. The germline V gene encodes CDR1 SGHRS and CDR2 YFSETQ. The CDR3 extends over 17 amino acids. In DNA form, the CDR3 reads TGCGCCAGCAGCTTGGCCTTTAGGGAACTGGGGAACAATGAGCAGTTCTTC. Translation: CASSLAFRELGNNEQFF.

This clonotype was observed a handful of times. The CDR3: CASSLDRWASGSYEQYF. CDR3 nucleotides: TGTGCCAGCAGTTTAGATAGGTGGGCTAGCGGGAGCTACGAGCAGTACTTC. This sequence joins TRBV28 and TRBJ2-7, with TRBD2 matching over 10 bases. The germline CDR1 and CDR2 sequences are MDHEN and SYDVKM. J was trimmed by 3 bases and V by 2 bases; bases with no gene match: 10. The CDR3 totals 17 residues.

V gene TRBV29-1 combines with J gene TRBJ2-7, with TRBD2 matching 10 bases. TRBJ2-1 explains the end of the DNA better; the J call may be wrong. CDR3 length: 15 residues. Germline assignment: CDR1 SQVTM and CDR2 ANQGSEA. DNA for the CDR3: TGCAGCGTTGAATTAGCGGGAGGCCCGTACAATGAGCAGTTCTTC. Its protein is CSVELAGGPYNEQFF.